The entry below gives a single TCR beta chain sequence along with its context. The data were taken from a study of shared clonotypes between healthy human individuals. V lost 2 bases and J lost 7; bases outside the gene matches: 6. The CDR3 consists of 16 residues. Looked up from germline, CDR1 is MNHEY and CDR2 is SMNVEV (reference sequence). Everyone who donated was a Caucasian adult who lived in Nashville, Tennessee. Data came from immunoSEQ multiplex PCR; TCRdb stores just in-frame clones and leaves some out. The table shows over a million clones, with around 98% occurring only once. This sequence originates from a man between 25 and 39 years old in good health. Source material: naive CD4+ T cells sorted from blood. The subset denotes: CD45RA+ positively selected. The chain is built from TRBV27 and TRBJ2-7, with 15 bases matching TRBD2. The CDR3, as DNA: TGTGCCAGCAGTTTAGGACTAGCGGGGGGGCTAATGGAGCAGTACTTC. Amino acids: CASSLGLAGGLMEQYF.